The table lists the clone carrying this T cell receptor beta chain with a few counts. Its antigen remains unknown. The sample originates from a study of CD8 T cells in ankylosing spondylitis. The V gene's germline CDR1 is SGHDN and CDR2 FVKESK. This CDR3 has 17 residues. V shed 0 bases and J shed 0 bases, with 9 bases lying between them. Whole-study results and caveats: Earlier authors reported some of these motif variants in reactive arthritis synovial fluid and blood. With a CD8+ phenotype, disease-linked clones were relatively rare in peripheral blood.

TCRdb passed the 5' RACE reads through MiXCR, listing each CDR3 protein once. This table has about 240,000 distinct CDR3 sequences, approximately 10% appearing once. The rearrangement links TRBV14 to TRBJ2-6, with D unclear. Sequencing was carried out using blood, either unsorted or a sorted T cell fraction (not recorded which). The receptor was derived from a male donor with ankylosing spondylitis or in good health (not recorded which). In DNA, the CDR3 is TGTGCCAGCAGCCAAGATTGGGCCCTCTCTGGGGCCAACGTCCTGACTTTC. It translates to CASSQDWALSGANVLTF. The whole variable domain, remainder taken from reference TRBV14 and TRBJ2-6, is EAGVTQFPSHSVIEKGQTVTLRCDPISGHDNLYWYRRVMGKEIKFLLHFVKESKQDESGMPNNRFLAERTGGTYSTLKVQPAELEDSGVYFCASSQDWALSGANVLTFGAGSRLTVL.